This TCR beta chain is from a study of response to subunit inactivated influenza vaccine. This clonotype was observed a handful of times. The antigen remains unidentified. Study-level points and caveats: After each seasonal influenza vaccination, few new T cells are recruited, the authors suggested.

Via MiXCR, TCRdb re-called the RT-PCR reads, giving one row per CDR3 protein. The sample has hundreds of thousands of distinct CDR3 sequences, 20% to 25% seen once. This TCR was sampled from a man aged 50 to 75 who received an inactivated influenza vaccine. This sample comprised PBMCs from blood, obtained less than 22 months after vaccination.

CDR3 coding DNA: TGTGCCAGCAGCCCTCCAGGGCTTTCACCCCTCCACTTT. This gives the protein CASSPPGLSPLHF. This rearrangement joins TRBV14 to TRBJ1-6; tentatively, D is TRBD1 (5 bases). The ends were cut back, 4 bases at V and 9 bases at J, with 10 bases in the middle. CDR3 length equals 13 residues. Germline CDR1 is SGHDN and CDR2 is FVKESK.